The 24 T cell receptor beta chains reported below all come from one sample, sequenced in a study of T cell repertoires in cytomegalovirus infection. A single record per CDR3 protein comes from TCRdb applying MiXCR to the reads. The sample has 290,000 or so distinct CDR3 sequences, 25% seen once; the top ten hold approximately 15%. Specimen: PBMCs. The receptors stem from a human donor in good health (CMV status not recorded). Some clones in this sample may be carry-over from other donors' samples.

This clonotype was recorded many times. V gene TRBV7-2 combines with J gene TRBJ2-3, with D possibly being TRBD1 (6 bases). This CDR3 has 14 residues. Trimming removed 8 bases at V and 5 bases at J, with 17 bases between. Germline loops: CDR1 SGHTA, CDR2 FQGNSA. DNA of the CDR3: TGTGCCAGCCGGAGGACGGGACAAGTAGATACGCAGTATTTT. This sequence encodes CASRRTGQVDTQYF. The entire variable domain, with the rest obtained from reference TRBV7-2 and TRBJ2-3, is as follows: GAGVSQSPSNKVTEKGKDVELRCDPISGHTALYWYRQSLGQGLEFLIYFQGNSAPDKSGLPSDRFSAERTGGSVSTLTIQRTQQEDSAVYLCASRRTGQVDTQYFGPGTRLTVL.

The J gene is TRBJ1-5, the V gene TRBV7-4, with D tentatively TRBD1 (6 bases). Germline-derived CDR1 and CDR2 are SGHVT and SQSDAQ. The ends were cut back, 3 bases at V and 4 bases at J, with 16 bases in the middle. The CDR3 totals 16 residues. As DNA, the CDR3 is TGTGCCAGCAGCTTCGGGTCAGCGCAGGGGAATCAGCCCCAGCATTTT. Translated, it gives CASSFGSAQGNQPQHF.

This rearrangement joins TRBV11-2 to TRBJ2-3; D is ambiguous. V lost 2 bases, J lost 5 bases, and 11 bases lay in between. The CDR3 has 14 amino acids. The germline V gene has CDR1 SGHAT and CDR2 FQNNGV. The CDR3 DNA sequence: TGTGCCAGCAGCTTATTAGGTTTTGGAGATACGCAGTATTTT. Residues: CASSLLGFGDTQYF.

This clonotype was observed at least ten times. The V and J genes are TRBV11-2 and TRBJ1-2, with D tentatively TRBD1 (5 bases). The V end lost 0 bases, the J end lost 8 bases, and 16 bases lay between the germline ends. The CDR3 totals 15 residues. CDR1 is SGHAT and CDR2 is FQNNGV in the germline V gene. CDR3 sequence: CASSLDRAPSGGYTF. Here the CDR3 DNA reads TGTGCCAGCAGCTTAGACAGGGCGCCTAGCGGAGGCTACACCTTC. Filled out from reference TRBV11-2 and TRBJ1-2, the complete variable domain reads EAGVAQSPRYKIIEKRQSVAFWCNPISGHATLYWYQQILGQGPKLLIQFQNNGVVDDSQLPKDRFSAERLKGVDSTLKIQPAKLEDSAVYLCASSLDRAPSGGYTFGSGTRLTVV.

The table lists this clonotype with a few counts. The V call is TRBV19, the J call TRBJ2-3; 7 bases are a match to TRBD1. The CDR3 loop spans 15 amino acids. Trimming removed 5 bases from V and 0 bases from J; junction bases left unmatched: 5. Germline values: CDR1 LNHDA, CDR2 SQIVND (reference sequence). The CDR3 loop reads CASSLRTGSTDTQYF. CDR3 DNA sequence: TGTGCCAGTAGTCTTCGGACAGGAAGCACAGATACGCAGTATTTT.

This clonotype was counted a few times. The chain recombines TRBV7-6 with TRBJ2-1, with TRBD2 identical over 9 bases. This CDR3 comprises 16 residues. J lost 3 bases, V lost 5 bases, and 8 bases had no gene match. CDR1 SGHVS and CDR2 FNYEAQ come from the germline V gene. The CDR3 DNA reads TGTGCCAGCAGCCCTGGGGCGGGAGGGCACTACAATGAGCAGTTCTTC. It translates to CASSPGAGGHYNEQFF.

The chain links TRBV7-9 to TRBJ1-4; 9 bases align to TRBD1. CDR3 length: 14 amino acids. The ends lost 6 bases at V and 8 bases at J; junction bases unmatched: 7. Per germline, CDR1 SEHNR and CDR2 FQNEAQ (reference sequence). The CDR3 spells CASSSGTGSEKLFF. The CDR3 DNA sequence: TGTGCCAGCAGTTCCGGGACAGGGAGCGAAAAACTGTTTTTT.

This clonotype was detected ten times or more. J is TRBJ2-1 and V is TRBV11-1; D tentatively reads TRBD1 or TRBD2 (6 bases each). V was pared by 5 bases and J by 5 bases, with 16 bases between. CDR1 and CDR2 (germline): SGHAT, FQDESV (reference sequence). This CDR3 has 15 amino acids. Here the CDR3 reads CASSRGPPQNNEQFF. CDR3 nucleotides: TGTGCCAGCAGCCGGGGGCCCCCCCAAAACAATGAGCAGTTCTTC.

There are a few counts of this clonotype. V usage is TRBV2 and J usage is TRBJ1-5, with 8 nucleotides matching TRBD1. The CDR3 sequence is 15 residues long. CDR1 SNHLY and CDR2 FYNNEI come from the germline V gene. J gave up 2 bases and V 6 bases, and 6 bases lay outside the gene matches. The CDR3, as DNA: TGTGCCAGCAGACCGGACAGGGTTGGCAATCAGCCCCAGCATTTT. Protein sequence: CASRPDRVGNQPQHF.

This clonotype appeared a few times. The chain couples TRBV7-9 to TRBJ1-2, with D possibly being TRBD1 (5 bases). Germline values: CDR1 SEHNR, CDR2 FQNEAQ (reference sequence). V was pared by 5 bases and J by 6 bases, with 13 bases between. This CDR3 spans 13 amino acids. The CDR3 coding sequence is TGTGCCAGCAGCGGAGGGGTTTGGGATGGCTACACCTTC. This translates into CASSGGVWDGYTF. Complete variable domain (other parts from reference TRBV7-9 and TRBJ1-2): DTGVSQNPRHKITKRGQNVTFRCDPISEHNRLYWYRQTLGQGPEFLTYFQNEAQLEKSRLLSDRFSAERPKGSFSTLEIQRTEQGDSAMYLCASSGGVWDGYTFGSGTRLTVV.

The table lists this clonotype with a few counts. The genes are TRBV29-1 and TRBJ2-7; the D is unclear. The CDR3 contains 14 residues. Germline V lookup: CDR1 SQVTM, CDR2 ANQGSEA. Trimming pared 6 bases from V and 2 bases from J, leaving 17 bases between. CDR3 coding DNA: TGCAGCGTCCGAATCCACAGTAAACCCTACGAGCAGTACTTC. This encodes CSVRIHSKPYEQYF.

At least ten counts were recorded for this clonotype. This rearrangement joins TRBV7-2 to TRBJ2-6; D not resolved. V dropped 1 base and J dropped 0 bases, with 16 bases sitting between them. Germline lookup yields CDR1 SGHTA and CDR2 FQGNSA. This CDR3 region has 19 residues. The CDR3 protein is CASSLENWPPNSGANVLTF. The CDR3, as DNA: TGTGCCAGCAGCTTAGAAAACTGGCCACCTAACTCTGGGGCCAACGTCCTGACTTTC.

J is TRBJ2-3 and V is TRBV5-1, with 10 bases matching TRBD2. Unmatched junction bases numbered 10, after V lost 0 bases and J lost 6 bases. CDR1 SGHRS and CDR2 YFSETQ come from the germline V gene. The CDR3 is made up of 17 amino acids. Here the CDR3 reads CASSLGRAGGRLDTQYF. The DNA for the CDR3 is TGCGCCAGCAGCTTGGGAAGAGCGGGGGGGCGGTTGGATACGCAGTATTTT.

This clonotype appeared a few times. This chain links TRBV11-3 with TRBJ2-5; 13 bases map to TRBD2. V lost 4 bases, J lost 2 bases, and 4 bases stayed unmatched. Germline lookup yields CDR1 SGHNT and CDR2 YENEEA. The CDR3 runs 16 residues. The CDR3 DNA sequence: TGTGCCAGCAGCTCCGGGACTAGCGGGAATCAAGAGACCCAGTACTTC. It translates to CASSSGTSGNQETQYF.

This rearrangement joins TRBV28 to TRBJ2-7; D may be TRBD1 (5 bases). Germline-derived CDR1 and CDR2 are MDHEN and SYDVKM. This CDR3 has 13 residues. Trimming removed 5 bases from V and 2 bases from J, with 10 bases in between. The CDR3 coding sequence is TGTGCCAGCAGTCCAGGGTTTCCCTACGAGCAGTACTTC. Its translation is CASSPGFPYEQYF.

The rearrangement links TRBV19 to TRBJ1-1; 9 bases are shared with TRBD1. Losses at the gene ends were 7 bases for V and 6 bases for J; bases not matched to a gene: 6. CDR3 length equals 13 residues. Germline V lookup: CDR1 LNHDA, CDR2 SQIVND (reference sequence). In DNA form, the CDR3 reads TGTGCCAGTACCCCAAGGACAGGGGCTGAAGCTTTCTTT. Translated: CASTPRTGAEAFF.

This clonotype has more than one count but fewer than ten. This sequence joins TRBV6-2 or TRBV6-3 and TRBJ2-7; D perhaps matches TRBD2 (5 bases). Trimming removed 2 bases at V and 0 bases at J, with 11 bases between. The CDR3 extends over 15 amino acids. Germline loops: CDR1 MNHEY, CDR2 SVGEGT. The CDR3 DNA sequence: TGTGCCAGCAGTTACGGGGAGAGTACCTCCTACGAGCAGTACTTC. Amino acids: CASSYGESTSYEQYF.

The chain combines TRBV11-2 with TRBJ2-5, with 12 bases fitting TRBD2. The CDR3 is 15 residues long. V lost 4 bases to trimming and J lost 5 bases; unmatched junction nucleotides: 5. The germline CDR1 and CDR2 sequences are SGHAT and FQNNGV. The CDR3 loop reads CASSSTSGGWETQYF. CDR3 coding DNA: TGTGCCAGCAGCTCGACTAGCGGGGGCTGGGAGACCCAGTACTTC.

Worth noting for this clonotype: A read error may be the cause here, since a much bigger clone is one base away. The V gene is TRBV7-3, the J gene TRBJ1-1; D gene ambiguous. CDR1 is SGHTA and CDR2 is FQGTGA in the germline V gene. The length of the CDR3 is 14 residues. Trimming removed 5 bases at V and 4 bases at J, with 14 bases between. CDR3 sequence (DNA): TGTGCCAGCAGCGCCACAAGGCATAGCACTGAAGCTTTCTTT. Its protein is CASSATRHSTEAFF.

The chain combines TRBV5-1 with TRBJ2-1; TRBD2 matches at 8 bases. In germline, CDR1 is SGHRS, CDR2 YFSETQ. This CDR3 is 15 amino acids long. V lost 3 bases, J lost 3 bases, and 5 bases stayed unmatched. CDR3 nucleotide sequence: TGCGCCAGCAGCTCCGGGACTAGAAGCTACAATGAGCAGTTCTTC. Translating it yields CASSSGTRSYNEQFF. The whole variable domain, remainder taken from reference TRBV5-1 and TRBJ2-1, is KAGVTQTPRYLIKTRGQQVTLSCSPISGHRSVSWYQQTPGQGLQFLFEYFSETQRNKGNFPGRFSGRQFSNSRSEMNVSTLELGDSALYLCASSSGTRSYNEQFFGPGTRLTVL.

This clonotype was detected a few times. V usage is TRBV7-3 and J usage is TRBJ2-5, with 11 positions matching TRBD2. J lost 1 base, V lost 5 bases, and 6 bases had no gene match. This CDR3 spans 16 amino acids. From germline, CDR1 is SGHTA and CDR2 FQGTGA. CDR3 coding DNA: TGTGCCAGCAGCAGACGCGGACTAGCGGGCCAAGAGACCCAGTACTTC. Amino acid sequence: CASSRRGLAGQETQYF.

The CDR3 reads CSARDPLAGYNEQFF. As DNA, the CDR3 is TGCAGTGCTAGAGATCCACTAGCGGGATACAATGAGCAGTTCTTC. The chain carries TRBV20-1 and TRBJ2-1; 10 positions agree with TRBD2. CDR1 is DFQATT and CDR2 is SNEGSKA in the germline V gene (reference sequence). The CDR3 covers 15 residues. The V segment lost 0 bases and the J segment 4 bases; nucleotides outside the gene matches: 3.

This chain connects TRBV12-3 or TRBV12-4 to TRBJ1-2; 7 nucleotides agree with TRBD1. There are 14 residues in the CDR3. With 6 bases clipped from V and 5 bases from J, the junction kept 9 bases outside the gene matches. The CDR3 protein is CASSRGQRLYGYTF. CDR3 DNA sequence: TGTGCCAGCAGCCGGGGACAGAGACTTTATGGCTACACCTTC.

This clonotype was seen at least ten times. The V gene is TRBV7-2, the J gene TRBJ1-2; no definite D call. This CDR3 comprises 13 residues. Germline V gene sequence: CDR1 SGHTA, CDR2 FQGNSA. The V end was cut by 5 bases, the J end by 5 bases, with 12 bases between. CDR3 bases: TGTGCCAGCAGCCAGGAGGGCTGGTATGGCTACACCTTC. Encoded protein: CASSQEGWYGYTF.